The 8 T cell receptor beta chains given below trace back to one sample, sequenced in a study of neurological immune-mediated disorders (dated by TCRdb to between 2017 and 2020). The library was produced with 5' RACE. The instrument given in TCRdb is Illumina HiSeq 2500. Clones were called with MiXCR by TCRdb after fastp trimmed the public reads at Q25, and only in-frame beta chains were retained. Rows with one shared CDR3 protein collapse into an entry with the most common genes and DNA. The table for this sample lists about 21,000 distinct CDR3 sequences; about 6% of them were counted only once. About 42% of the sample comes from the top ten. Sequences were obtained from CD8+ T cells from blood. The receptors originated from a man between 18 and 29 years old in good health.

About this clonotype: Its ends do not fully match the called genes, so a read error is possible. V and J are TRBV20-1 and TRBJ2-7; tentative D call: TRBD2 (5 bases). The germline CDR1 and CDR2 sequences are DFQATT and SNEGSKA (reference sequence). The CDR3 extends over 15 amino acids. CDR3 bases: TGCAGTACTAGAGATCGAACTCACTGCTCCTACGAGCAGTACTTC. This gives the protein CSTRDRTHCSYEQYF.

The table lists this clonotype with many counts. The chain employs TRBV6-5 and TRBJ1-1; no definite D call. Germline V gene lookup returns CDR1 MNHEY and CDR2 SVGAGI. This CDR3 contains 15 residues. The V and J ends lost 0 bases and 0 bases respectively, with 8 bases between them. The CDR3 DNA reads as TGTGCCAGCAGTTACTCGCGGGGTATGAACACTGAAGCTTTCTTT. Its protein is CASSYSRGMNTEAFF.

This clonotype was counted many times. This chain joins TRBV6-1 and TRBJ2-7, with a weak D call TRBD1 (5 bases). From germline, CDR1 is MNHNS and CDR2 SASEGT. The V gene lost 0 bases and the J gene lost 1 base, with 10 bases spanning the gap. The CDR3 totals 15 residues. The CDR3 sequence: CASSEAWGSSYEQYF. CDR3 DNA: TGTGCCAGCAGTGAAGCTTGGGGCAGTTCCTACGAGCAGTACTTC.

This clonotype was picked up many times. Here the CDR3 DNA reads TGTGCCAGCAGTTTAGATCTGGGGGCTTACGAGCAGTACTTC. Amino acids: CASSLDLGAYEQYF. The chain uses TRBV12-3 or TRBV12-4 and TRBJ2-7, with D possibly matching TRBD1 (6 bases). Deletions cut 1 base from V and 4 bases from J, with 11 bases between. The CDR3 is made up of 14 amino acids.

This clonotype has ten or more counts. The chain combines TRBV5-1 with TRBJ2-5; 13 bases are shared with TRBD2. This CDR3 is built from 15 residues. Germline V CDR1 and CDR2: SGHRS, YFSETQ. V lost 4 bases, J lost 2 bases, and 2 bases stayed unmatched. The CDR3 DNA sequence: TGCGCCAGCAGCACTAGCGGGGGGGATCAAGAGACCCAGTACTTC. It translates to CASSTSGGDQETQYF.

This clonotype was picked up many times. This rearrangement joins TRBV20-1 to TRBJ2-2; the D is unclear. CDR1 is DFQATT and CDR2 is SNEGSKA in the germline V gene (reference sequence). This CDR3 is built from 15 residues. V lost 3 bases, J lost 4 bases, and 15 bases lay in between. In DNA form, the CDR3 reads TGCAGTGCTAGTTACACGGATACTCCCACCGGGGAGCTGTTTTTT. It specifies CSASYTDTPTGELFF.

This clonotype was counted at least ten times. This chain joins TRBV9 and TRBJ2-1; tentative D call: TRBD1 (5 bases). CDR1 and CDR2 (germline): SGDLS, YYNGEE. This CDR3 has 14 residues. Trimming cost V 0 bases and J 6 bases, with 10 bases left between them. In DNA, the CDR3 is TGTGCCAGCAGCGTAGTCGGAGACAGCAATGAGCAGTTCTTC. Translating gives CASSVVGDSNEQFF.

This clonotype was counted at least ten times. The rearrangement links TRBV27 to TRBJ2-7, with D perhaps being TRBD1 or TRBD2 (5 bases each). CDR3 length equals 12 residues. Trimming cost V 2 bases and J 5 bases, with 7 bases left between them. Germline values: CDR1 MNHEY, CDR2 SMNVEV (reference sequence). CDR3 region: CASSLGGDEQYF. The CDR3 DNA follows: TGTGCCAGCAGTTTAGGGGGAGACGAGCAGTACTTC.